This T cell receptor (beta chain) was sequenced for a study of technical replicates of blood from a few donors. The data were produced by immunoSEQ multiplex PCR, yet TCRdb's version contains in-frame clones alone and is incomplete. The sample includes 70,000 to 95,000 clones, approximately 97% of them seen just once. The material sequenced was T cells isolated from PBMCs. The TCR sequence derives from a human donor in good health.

The CDR3 DNA is TGCAGCGTGATAGGACAGTACTCCTACGAGCAGTACTTC. Amino acids: CSVIGQYSYEQYF. The rearrangement uses TRBV29-1 and TRBJ2-7, with a weak D call TRBD1 (6 bases). Trimming removed 6 bases from V and 0 bases from J, with 12 bases in between. The CDR3 length is 13 residues. Germline CDR1 and CDR2: SQVTM and ANQGSEA.